What follows are 10 T cell receptor beta chains derived from one specimen sequenced in a study of blood T cell repertoires in COVID-19. Sequencing was performed with immunoSEQ multiplex PCR; in TCRdb, only in-frame clones are kept and a portion is missing. Counted here are approximately 230,000 clones, approximately 88% occurring once; the ten biggest clones make up 5% to 6.5%. What was sequenced was peripheral blood. These receptors came from a woman in her twenties or thirties with COVID-19, enrolled during active disease.

The V and J genes are TRBV2 and TRBJ1-2; no firm D call. The V and J ends lost 4 bases and 2 bases respectively, with 8 bases between them. The CDR3 runs 13 residues. Per germline, CDR1 SNHLY and CDR2 FYNNEI. CDR3 DNA sequence: TGTGCCAGCAGTGGGGAGGTCAACTATGGCTACACCTTC. Translating gives CASSGEVNYGYTF.

V gene TRBV6-5 combines with J gene TRBJ2-7, with 12 bases identical to TRBD2. Losses at the gene ends were 6 bases for V and 7 bases for J; bases not matched to a gene: 4. The CDR3 sequence is 13 residues long. CDR1 is MNHEY and CDR2 is SVGAGI in the germline V gene. CDR3 nucleotide sequence: TGTGCCAGCAGCCTCGGGACTAGCGGGGAGCAGTACTTC. Its translation: CASSLGTSGEQYF.

The count of this clone is one. This chain uses TRBV19 with TRBJ2-7; D may be TRBD2 (6 bases). The germline gives CDR1 LNHDA, CDR2 SQIVND (reference sequence). The CDR3 has 13 residues. Trimming pared 6 bases from V and 4 bases from J, leaving 13 bases between. CDR3 nucleotides: TGTGCCAGTAGCTCGGCCGGGGGATACGAGCAGTACTTC. As protein: CASSSAGGYEQYF.

J is TRBJ2-2 and V is TRBV9; TRBD1 is a possible D gene (6 bases). The CDR3 consists of 16 residues. CDR1 is SGDLS, CDR2 YYNGEE, per germline. V was cut by 2 bases and J by 1 base, with 12 bases left in between. The CDR3 region is CASSVPTRGNTGELFF. DNA for the CDR3: TGTGCCAGCAGCGTCCCCACCAGGGGGAACACCGGGGAGCTGTTTTTT.

This clone was seen more than once but under ten times. The chain recombines TRBV7-2 with TRBJ2-7; 12 bases are a match to TRBD2. V lost 4 bases to trimming and J lost 2 bases; unmatched junction nucleotides: 3. Germline lookup yields CDR1 SGHTA and CDR2 FQGNSA. The CDR3 is 15 residues long. The CDR3 sequence is CASSWTSGKTYEQYV. CDR3 nucleotide sequence: TGTGCCAGCAGCTGGACTAGCGGGAAGACCTACGAGCAGTACGTC.

V and J are TRBV4-3 and TRBJ1-2, with D possibly being TRBD1 (5 bases). The CDR3 totals 16 residues. V dropped 2 bases and J dropped 4 bases, with 17 bases sitting between them. Germline loops: CDR1 LGHNA, CDR2 YSLEER. CDR3 coding DNA: TGCGCCAGCAGCCAATACAAAGCAGGGTTCGGCTATGGCTACACCTTC. Protein product: CASSQYKAGFGYGYTF.

The CDR3 DNA follows: TGTGCCAGCAGCTTAGAGGGGGCTATTGAAAAACTGTTTTTT. Translated, it gives CASSLEGAIEKLFF. The chain has TRBV7-2 and TRBJ1-4; 7 bases line up with TRBD1. Germline CDR1 SGHTA, CDR2 FQGNSA. The CDR3 length is 14 residues. The V and J ends lost 1 base and 7 bases, in that order; junction bases with no gene match: 3.

In nucleotides, the CDR3 is TGCGCCAGCGCCCGGGGAGCGGGGGCCACAGATACGCAGTATTTT. Amino acid sequence: CASARGAGATDTQYF. The chain is built from TRBV10-2 and TRBJ2-3; TRBD2 agrees at 8 bases. CDR3 size: 15 residues. Germline CDR1 reads WSHSY; CDR2 reads SAAADI. The J segment lost 2 bases and the V segment lost 8 bases, leaving 9 bases of the junction unmatched.

The chain uses TRBV4-3 and TRBJ1-4; D is perhaps TRBD1 (6 bases). CDR3 size: 14 residues. CDR1 LGHNA and CDR2 YSLEER come from the germline V gene. V was pared by 3 bases and J by 8 bases, with 13 bases between. CDR3 nucleotide sequence: TGCGCCAGCAGCCAGGTTATAAGGGGGGAAAAACTGTTTTTT. Amino acid sequence: CASSQVIRGEKLFF.

The chain recombines TRBV7-8 with TRBJ1-5; TRBD1 aligns across 9 bases. Germline V gene lookup returns CDR1 SGHVS and CDR2 FQNEAQ. V was clipped by 0 bases and J by 7 bases; unmatched bases: 4. There are 15 residues in the CDR3. CDR3 nucleotides: TGTGCCAGCAGCTTAGCCGGGACAGGGTACCAGCCCCAGCATTTT. This translates into CASSLAGTGYQPQHF. The entire variable domain, with the rest obtained from reference TRBV7-8 and TRBJ1-5, is as follows: GAGVSQSPRYKVAKRGQDVALRCDPISGHVSLFWYQQALGQGPEFLTYFQNEAQLDKSGLPSDRFFAERPEGSVSTLKIQRTQQEDSAVYLCASSLAGTGYQPQHFGDGTRLSIL.